This T cell receptor beta chain was documented in a study of cytomegalovirus exposure and HLA in healthy donors. The overall study: Earlier results showed approximately 110 million unique TCR beta sequences derived from roughly 180 million T cells. The study's findings and limits: Reportedly, TCR beta sequences accurately predicted HLA-A and HLA-B alleles in most subjects.

In germline, CDR1 is SGHRS, CDR2 YFSETQ. The ends lost 7 bases at V and 5 bases at J; junction bases unmatched: 18. The CDR3 is made up of 18 amino acids. The PCR contained 60 Vbeta and 13 Jbeta primers. Sequenced by immunoSEQ multiplex PCR; TCRdb stores in-frame clones only, minus some. The data hold over 150,000 clones, with approximately 77% observed a single time. In the case of this clone: Its target is not known.

The sequencing input was PBMCs. This chain links TRBV5-1 with TRBJ1-6, with 7 bases fitting TRBD1. The TCR was taken from a middle-aged man in good health and CMV-seropositive. The CDR3 DNA reads TGCGCCAGCCCAGGGGGGCTACATCACAGGGGAGATAATTCACCCCTCCACTTT. This encodes CASPGGLHHRGDNSPLHF.